This note documents a single T cell receptor (beta chain) sequence. The sample comes from a study of T-cell memory formation after mild COVID-19. Each CDR3 protein gets one entry after TCRdb re-called the 5' RACE reads with MiXCR. The table lists over 450,000 distinct CDR3 sequences, roughly 20% of them singletons. This CDR3 is 15 amino acids long. Trimming removed 7 bases from V and 7 bases from J; junction bases left unmatched: 12. The source of this sequence is an adult woman who had mild COVID-19 (a few samples of this study predate the infection). Cell type and time point are not known. The chain recombines TRBV12-3 or TRBV12-4 with TRBJ1-2; 10 bases fit TRBD1. What was sequenced was PBMCs or a T cell subset sorted from them (not recorded which). The CDR3 region has the DNA TGTGCCAGCATCGACCTGACAGGGGGCATCGGTGGCTACACCTTC. Protein: CASIDLTGGIGGYTF.